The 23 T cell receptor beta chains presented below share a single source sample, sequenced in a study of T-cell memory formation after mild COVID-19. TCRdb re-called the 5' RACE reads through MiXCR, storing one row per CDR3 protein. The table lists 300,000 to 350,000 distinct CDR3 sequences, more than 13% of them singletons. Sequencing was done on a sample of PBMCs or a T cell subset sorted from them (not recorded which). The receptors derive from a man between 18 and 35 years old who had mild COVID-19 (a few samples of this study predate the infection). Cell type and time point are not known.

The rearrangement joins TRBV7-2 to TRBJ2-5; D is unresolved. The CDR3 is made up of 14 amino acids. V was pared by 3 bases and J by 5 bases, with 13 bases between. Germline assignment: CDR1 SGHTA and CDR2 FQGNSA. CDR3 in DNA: TGTGCCAGCAGCTTGGACGGATTAGGGGAGACCCAGTACTTC. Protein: CASSLDGLGETQYF.

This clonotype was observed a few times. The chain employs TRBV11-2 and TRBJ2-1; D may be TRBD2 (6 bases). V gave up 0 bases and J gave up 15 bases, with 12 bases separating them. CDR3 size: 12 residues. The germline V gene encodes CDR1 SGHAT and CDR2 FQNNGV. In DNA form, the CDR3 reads TGTGCCAGCAGCTTAGAGGGGGGATCAATGTTCTTC. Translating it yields CASSLEGGSMFF.

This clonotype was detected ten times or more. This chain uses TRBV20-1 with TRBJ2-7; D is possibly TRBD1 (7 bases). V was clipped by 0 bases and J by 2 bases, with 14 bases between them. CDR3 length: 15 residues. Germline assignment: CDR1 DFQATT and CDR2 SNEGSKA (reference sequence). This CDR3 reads CSARDPAGGTYEQYF. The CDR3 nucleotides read TGCAGTGCTAGAGATCCCGCAGGGGGGACCTACGAGCAGTACTTC.

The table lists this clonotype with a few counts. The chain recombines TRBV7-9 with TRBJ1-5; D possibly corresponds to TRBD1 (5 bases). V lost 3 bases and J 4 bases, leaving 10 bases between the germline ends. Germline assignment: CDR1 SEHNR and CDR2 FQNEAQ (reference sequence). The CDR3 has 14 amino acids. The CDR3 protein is CASSFGGLNQPQHF. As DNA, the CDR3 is TGTGCCAGCAGCTTCGGGGGGTTAAATCAGCCCCAGCATTTT.

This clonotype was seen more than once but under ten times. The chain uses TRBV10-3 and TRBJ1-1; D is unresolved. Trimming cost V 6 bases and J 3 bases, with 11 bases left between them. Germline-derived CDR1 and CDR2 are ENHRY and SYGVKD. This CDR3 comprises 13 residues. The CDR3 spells CAIRDPQDTEAFF. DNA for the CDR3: TGTGCCATCAGGGACCCCCAGGACACTGAAGCTTTCTTT.

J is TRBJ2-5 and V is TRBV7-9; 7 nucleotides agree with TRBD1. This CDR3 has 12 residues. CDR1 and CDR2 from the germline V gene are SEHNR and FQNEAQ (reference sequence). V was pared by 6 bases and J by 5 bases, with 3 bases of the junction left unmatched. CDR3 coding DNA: TGTGCCAGCAGTATAGGGGGCGAGACCCAGTACTTC. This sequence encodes CASSIGGETQYF. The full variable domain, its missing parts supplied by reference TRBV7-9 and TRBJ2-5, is DTGVSQNPRHKITKRGQNVTFRCDPISEHNRLYWYRQTLGQGPEFLTYFQNEAQLEKSRLLSDRFSAERPKGSFSTLEIQRTEQGDSAMYLCASSIGGETQYFGPGTRLLVL.

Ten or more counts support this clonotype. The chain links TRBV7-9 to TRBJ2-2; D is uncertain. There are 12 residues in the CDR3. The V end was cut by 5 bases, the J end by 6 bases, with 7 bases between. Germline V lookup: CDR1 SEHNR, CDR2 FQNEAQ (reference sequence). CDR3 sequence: CASSPRAGELFF. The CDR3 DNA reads TGTGCCAGCAGCCCCCGCGCCGGGGAGCTGTTTTTT.

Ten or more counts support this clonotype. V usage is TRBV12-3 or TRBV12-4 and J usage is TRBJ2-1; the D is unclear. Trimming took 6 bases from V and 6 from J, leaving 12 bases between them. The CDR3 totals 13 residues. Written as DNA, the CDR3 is TGTGCCAGCAGCCCCGGGCCTGGCAATGAGCAGTTCTTC. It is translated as CASSPGPGNEQFF.

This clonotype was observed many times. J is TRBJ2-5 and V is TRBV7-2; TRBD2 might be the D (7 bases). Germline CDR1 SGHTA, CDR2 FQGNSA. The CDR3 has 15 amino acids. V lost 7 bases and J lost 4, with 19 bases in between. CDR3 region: CASNSVGGPGETQYF. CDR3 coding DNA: TGTGCCAGCAATTCCGTGGGGGGGCCGGGAGAGACCCAGTACTTC.

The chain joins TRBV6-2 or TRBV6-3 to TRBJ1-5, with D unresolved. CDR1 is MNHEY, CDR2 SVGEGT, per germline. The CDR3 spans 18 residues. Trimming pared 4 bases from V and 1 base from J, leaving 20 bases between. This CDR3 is CASSFSLAGPGSNQPQHF. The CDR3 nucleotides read TGTGCCAGCAGTTTCTCCCTGGCGGGCCCGGGGAGCAATCAGCCCCAGCATTTT.

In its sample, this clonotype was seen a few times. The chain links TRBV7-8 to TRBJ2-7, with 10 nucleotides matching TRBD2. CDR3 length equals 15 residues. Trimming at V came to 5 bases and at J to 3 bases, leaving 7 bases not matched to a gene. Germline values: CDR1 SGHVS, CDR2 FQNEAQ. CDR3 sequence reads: CASSLPAGGLYEQYF. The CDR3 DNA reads TGTGCCAGCAGCCTACCAGCGGGGGGGCTCTACGAGCAGTACTTC.

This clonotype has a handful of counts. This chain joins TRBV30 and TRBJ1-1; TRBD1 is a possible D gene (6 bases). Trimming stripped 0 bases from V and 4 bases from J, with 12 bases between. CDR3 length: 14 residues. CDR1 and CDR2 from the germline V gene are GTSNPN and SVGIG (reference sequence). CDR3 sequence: CAWSVQPTGTEAFF. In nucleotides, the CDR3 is TGTGCCTGGAGTGTACAGCCGACAGGCACTGAAGCTTTCTTT.

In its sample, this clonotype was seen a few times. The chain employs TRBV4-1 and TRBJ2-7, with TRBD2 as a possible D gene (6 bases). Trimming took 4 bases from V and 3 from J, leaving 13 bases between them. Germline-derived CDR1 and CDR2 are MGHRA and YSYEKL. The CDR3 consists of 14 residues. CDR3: CASSPDGGIYEQYV. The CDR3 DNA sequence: TGCGCCAGCAGCCCAGACGGGGGAATCTACGAGCAGTACGTC.

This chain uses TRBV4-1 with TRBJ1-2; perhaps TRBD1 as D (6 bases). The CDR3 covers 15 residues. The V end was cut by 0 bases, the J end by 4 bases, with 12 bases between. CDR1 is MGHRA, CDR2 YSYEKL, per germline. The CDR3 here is CASSQDRTGIYGYTF. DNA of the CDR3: TGCGCCAGCAGCCAAGATAGAACAGGGATCTATGGCTACACCTTC.

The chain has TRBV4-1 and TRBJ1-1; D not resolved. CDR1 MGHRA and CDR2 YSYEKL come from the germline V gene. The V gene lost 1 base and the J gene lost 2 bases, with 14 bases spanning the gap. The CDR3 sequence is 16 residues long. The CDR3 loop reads CASSQAPRAVNTEAFF. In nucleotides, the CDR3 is TGCGCCAGCAGCCAAGCCCCAAGGGCGGTCAACACTGAAGCTTTCTTT.

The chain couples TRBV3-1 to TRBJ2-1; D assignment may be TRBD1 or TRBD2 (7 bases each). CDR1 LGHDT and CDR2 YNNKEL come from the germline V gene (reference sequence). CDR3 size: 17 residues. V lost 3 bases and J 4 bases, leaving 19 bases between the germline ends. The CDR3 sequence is CASSQPSQGGAYNEQFF. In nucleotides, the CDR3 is TGTGCCAGCAGCCAGCCCTCTCAGGGGGGGGCGTACAATGAGCAGTTCTTC.

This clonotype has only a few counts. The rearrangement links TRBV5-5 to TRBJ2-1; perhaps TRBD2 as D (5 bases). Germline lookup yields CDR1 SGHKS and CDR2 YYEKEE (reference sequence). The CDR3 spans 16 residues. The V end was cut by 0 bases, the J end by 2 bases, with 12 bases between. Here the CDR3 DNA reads TGTGCCAGCAGCTTGGGGTTCGGGGATGCCTACAATGAGCAGTTCTTC. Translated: CASSLGFGDAYNEQFF.

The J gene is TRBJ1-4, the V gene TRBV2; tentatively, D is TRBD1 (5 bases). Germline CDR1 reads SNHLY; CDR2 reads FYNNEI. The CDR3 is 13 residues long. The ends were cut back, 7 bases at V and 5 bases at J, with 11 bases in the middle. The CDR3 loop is CASNRGSNEKLFF. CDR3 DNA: TGTGCCAGCAATAGGGGATCAAATGAAAAACTGTTTTTT.

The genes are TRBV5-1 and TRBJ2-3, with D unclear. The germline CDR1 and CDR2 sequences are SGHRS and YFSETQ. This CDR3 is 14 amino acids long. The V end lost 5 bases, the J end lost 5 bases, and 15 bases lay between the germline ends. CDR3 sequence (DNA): TGCGCCAGCAGGGAGAGGACCCTGGGAGATACGCAGTATTTT. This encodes CASRERTLGDTQYF.

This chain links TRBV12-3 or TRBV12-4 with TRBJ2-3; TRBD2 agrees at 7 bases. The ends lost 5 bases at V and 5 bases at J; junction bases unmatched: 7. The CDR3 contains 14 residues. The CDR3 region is CASSVWGEGDTQYF. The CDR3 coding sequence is TGTGCCAGCAGTGTCTGGGGGGAGGGAGATACGCAGTATTTT.

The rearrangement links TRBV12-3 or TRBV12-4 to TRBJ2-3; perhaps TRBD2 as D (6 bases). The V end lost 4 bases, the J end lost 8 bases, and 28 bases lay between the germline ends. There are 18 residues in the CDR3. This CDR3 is CASSSPRRGYEIRSTQYF. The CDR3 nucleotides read TGTGCCAGCAGTTCCCCAAGGAGGGGCTACGAAATACGGAGTACGCAGTATTTT.

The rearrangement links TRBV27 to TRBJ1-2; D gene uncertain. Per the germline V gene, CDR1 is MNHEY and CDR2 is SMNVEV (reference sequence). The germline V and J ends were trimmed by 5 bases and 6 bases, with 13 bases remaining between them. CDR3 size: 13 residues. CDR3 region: CASSTRETDGYTF. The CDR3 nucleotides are TGTGCCAGCAGTACCCGGGAAACGGATGGCTACACCTTC.

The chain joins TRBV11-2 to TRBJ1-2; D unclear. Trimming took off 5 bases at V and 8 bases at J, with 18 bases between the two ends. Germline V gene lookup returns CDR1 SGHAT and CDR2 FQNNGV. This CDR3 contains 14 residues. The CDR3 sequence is CASSPNIDVIGYTF. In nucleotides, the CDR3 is TGTGCCAGCAGCCCAAACATCGATGTTATCGGCTACACCTTC. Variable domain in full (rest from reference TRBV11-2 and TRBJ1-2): EAGVAQSPRYKIIEKRQSVAFWCNPISGHATLYWYQQILGQGPKLLIQFQNNGVVDDSQLPKDRFSAERLKGVDSTLKIQPAKLEDSAVYLCASSPNIDVIGYTFGSGTRLTVV.